Listed below are T cell receptor beta chains from one sample, sequenced in a study of response to subunit inactivated influenza vaccine. TCRdb used MiXCR to reprocess the RT-PCR reads, holding one entry per CDR3 protein. The data contain roughly 700,000 distinct CDR3 sequences, 11% to 15% of them singletons. This specimen was PBMCs from blood, taken roughly 15 days before vaccination. These TCRs come from a man in his fifties who received an inactivated influenza vaccine. The CDR3 runs from the conserved cysteine through the conserved F or W. D genes are given only for firm matches. Not all rows give a size; the values are once, few, many and, for expanded clones, a class.

clone_size d_call j_call v_call cdr3_nt cdr3_aa
. . TRBJ2-7 TRBV5-5 TGTGCCAGCAGCGGGAGGTTCTACGAGCAGTACTTC CASSGRFYEQYF
. . TRBJ1-2 TRBV20-1 TGCAGCTTTCCGACAGGCCTAAACTATGGCTACACCTTC CSFPTGLNYGYTF
. . TRBJ2-5 TRBV2 TGTGCCAGCATCTGGCAGGCACAAGAGACCCAGTACTTC CASIWQAQETQYF
few . TRBJ1-6 TRBV25-1 TGTGCCAGCAGCGATAACCGTTACTCACCCCTCCACTTT CASSDNRYSPLHF
. TRBD2 TRBJ2-1 TRBV2 TGTGCCAGCAGAATCCAACTAGCGGGGGTCAATGAGCAGTTCTTC CASRIQLAGVNEQFF
. TRBD1 TRBJ2-7 TRBV5-1 TGCGCCAGCAGCCTTTTAGGGACAGGCCCCTACGAGCAGTACTTC CASSLLGTGPYEQYF
. TRBD1 TRBJ1-2 TRBV7-9 TGTGCCAGCAGCTATACCGGGACAGTCTATGGCTACACCTTC CASSYTGTVYGYTF
. . TRBJ1-1 TRBV7-2 TGTGCCAGCAGCTCCCGAAGGTTTAACACTGAAGCTTTCTTT CASSSRRFNTEAFF
few . TRBJ2-7 TRBV7-9 TGTGCCAGCAGCCAGAGATTCTACGAGCAGTACTTC CASSQRFYEQYF
few . TRBJ2-1 TRBV4-3 TGCGCCAGCAGCCAAGATGTTATAAGGGGGCAGTTCTTC CASSQDVIRGQFF
. . TRBJ2-3 TRBV6-5 TGTGCCACTCTATTCGAGGGTACGCAGTATTTT CATLFEGTQYF
few TRBD2 TRBJ2-2 TRBV6-1 TGTGCCAGCACCCTAGCGGGAGGAATCTCGAACACCGGGGAGCTGTTTTTT CASTLAGGISNTGELFF
many TRBD1 TRBJ2-7 TRBV12-3/TRBV12-4 TGTGCCAGCAGCACCGGGACAGGGGCGGGCGAGCAGTACTTC CASSTGTGAGEQYF
. . TRBJ1-5 TRBV12-3/TRBV12-4 TGTGCCAGCAGTTACCAGGGAATGGGCAATCAGCCCCAGCATTTT CASSYQGMGNQPQHF
few TRBD1 TRBJ2-2 TRBV4-1 TGCGCCAGCAGCCACGCCGGGACAGGGGGCTGGGTCGGGGAGCTGTTTTTT CASSHAGTGGWVGELFF
. TRBD2 TRBJ2-5 TRBV20-1 TGCAGTGCTAGAGCGGCGGGGGGGGGCCAAGAGACCCAGTACTTC CSARAAGGGQETQYF
many TRBD1 TRBJ2-7 TRBV29-1 TGCAGCGGGACTGACAGGGTGACCTACGAGCAGTACTTC CSGTDRVTYEQYF
many . TRBJ1-1 TRBV7-8 TGTGCCAGCAGCTTAGACAGGCGAAACACTGAAGCTTTCTTT CASSLDRRNTEAFF
few . TRBJ1-1 TRBV7-9 TGTGCCAGCACGCTGGGTAGGGGTATTTCGGACACTGAAGCTTTCTTT CASTLGRGISDTEAFF
. . TRBJ2-1 TRBV25-1 TGTGCCAGCAGTGGATATCAAGGGGGGACCCCCTACAATGAGCAGTTCTTC CASSGYQGGTPYNEQFF
. TRBD1 TRBJ2-1 TRBV5-1 TGCGCCAGCAGCGTTAGACAGGGAACGGCCCAGGGCGATGAGCAGTTCTTC CASSVRQGTAQGDEQFF
few TRBD2 TRBJ2-1 TRBV30 TGTGCCTGGAGTGGGTCGGGGACTAGCGGGAGCTCCTACAATGAGCAGTTCTTC CAWSGSGTSGSSYNEQFF
few . TRBJ2-3 TRBV7-2 TGTGCCAGCGCACAGGGCCCTACGCAGTATTTT CASAQGPTQYF
. TRBD2 TRBJ2-3 TRBV12-3/TRBV12-4 TGTGCCAGCAGTTCCGGGACTAGCGGCGCTAGCACAGATACGCAGTATTTT CASSSGTSGASTDTQYF
. . TRBJ1-5 TRBV4-1 TGCGCCAGCAGCCAACCAGCGGCAGGGCTTGGCAATCAGCCCCAGCATTTT CASSQPAAGLGNQPQHF
many TRBD2 TRBJ2-3 TRBV29-1 TGCAGCGTCGCAGCGGGAGATATCACAGATACGCAGTATTTT CSVAAGDITDTQYF
. . TRBJ1-3 TRBV6-5 TGTGCCAGCAGTTACTCCAGGTCAGGGACTGGAAACACCATATATTTT CASSYSRSGTGNTIYF
. . TRBJ2-7 TRBV25-1 TGTGCCAGCAGCCCCGGGACAAGTCGCGTTCGGCAGTACTTC CASSPGTSRVRQYF
. . TRBJ2-3 TRBV7-2 TGTGCCAGCAGCTTAACTCCCCCAGATACGCAGTATTTT CASSLTPPDTQYF
. . TRBJ2-3 TRBV9 TGTGCCAGCAGCGTAGCGGGATCCGATACGCAGTATTTT CASSVAGSDTQYF
. TRBD2 TRBJ2-3 TRBV6-1 TGTGCCACCAAACGAGCGGGAGGGCCTACAGATACGCAGTATTTT CATKRAGGPTDTQYF
once TRBD2 TRBJ2-7 TRBV27 TGTGCCAGCAGTTTACAAGCGGGGACCCTCGAGCAGTACTTC CASSLQAGTLEQYF
. TRBD2 TRBJ2-1 TRBV4-1 TGCGCCAGCAGCTCCCCTGGGACTAGAGGTTACAATGAGCAGTTCTTC CASSSPGTRGYNEQFF
. TRBD2 TRBJ2-1 TRBV5-1 TGCGCCAGCAGCCTCAGGCAGCTAGCGGGGGACCGCTTCTACAATGAGCAGTTCTTC CASSLRQLAGDRFYNEQFF